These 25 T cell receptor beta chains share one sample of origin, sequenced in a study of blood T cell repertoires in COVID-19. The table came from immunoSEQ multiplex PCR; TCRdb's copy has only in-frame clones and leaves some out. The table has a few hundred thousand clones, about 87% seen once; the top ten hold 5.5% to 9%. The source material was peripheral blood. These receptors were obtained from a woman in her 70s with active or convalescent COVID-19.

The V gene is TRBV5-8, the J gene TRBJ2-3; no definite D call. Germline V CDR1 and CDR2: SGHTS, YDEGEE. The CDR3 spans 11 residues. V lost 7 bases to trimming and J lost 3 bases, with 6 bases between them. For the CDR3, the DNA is TGTGCCAGCCTCCTTACAGATACGCAGTATTTT. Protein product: CASLLTDTQYF.

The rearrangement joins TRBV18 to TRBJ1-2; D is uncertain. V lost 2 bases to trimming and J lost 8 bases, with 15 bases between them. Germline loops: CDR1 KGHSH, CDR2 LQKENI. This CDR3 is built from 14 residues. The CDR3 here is CASSPEDLRGGYTF. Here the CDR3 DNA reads TGTGCCAGCTCACCAGAGGATCTTCGGGGAGGCTACACCTTC.

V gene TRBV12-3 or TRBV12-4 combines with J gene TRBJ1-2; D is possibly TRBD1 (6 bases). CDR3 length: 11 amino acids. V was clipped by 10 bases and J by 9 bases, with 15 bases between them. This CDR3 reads CATSTGESYTF. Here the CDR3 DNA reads TGTGCCACCTCGACAGGAGAGAGCTACACCTTC.

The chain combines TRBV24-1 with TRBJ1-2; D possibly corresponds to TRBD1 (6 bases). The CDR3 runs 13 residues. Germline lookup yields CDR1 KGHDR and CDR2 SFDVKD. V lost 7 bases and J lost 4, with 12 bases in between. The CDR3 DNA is TGTGCCACCAGCGCTGACAGGAGCTATGGCTACACCTTC. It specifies CATSADRSYGYTF.

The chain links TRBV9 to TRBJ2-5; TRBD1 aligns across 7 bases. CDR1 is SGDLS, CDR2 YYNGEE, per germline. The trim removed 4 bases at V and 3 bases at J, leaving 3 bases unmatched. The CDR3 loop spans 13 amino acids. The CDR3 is CASSWQGEETQYF. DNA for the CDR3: TGTGCCAGCAGCTGGCAGGGGGAAGAGACCCAGTACTTC.

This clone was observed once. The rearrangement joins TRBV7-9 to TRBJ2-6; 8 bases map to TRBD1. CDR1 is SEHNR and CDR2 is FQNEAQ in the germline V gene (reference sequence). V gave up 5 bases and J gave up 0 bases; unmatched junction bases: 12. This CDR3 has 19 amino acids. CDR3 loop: CASSPQGQGLISGANVLTF. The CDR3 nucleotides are TGTGCCAGCAGCCCACAAGGACAGGGCCTTATCTCTGGGGCCAACGTCCTGACTTTC.

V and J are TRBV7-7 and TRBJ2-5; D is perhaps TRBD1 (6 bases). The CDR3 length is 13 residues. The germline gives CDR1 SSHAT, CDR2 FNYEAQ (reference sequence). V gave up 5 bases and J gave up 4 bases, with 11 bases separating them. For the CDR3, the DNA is TGTGCCAGCAGCCAAGACAGGCTAGAGACCCAGTACTTC. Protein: CASSQDRLETQYF.

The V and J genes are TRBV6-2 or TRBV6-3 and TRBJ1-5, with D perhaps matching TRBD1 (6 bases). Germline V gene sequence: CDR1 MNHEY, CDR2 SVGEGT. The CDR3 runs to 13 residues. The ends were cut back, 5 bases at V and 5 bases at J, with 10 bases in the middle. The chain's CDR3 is CASSQGTHQPQHF. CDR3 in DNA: TGTGCCAGCAGTCAGGGGACCCATCAGCCCCAGCATTTT.

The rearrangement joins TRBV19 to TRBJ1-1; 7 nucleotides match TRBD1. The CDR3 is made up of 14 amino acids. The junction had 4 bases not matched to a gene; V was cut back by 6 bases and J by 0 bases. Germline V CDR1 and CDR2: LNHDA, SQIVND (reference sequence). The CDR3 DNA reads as TGTGCCAGTAGCCTGGGACAGTTGAACACTGAAGCTTTCTTT. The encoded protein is CASSLGQLNTEAFF.

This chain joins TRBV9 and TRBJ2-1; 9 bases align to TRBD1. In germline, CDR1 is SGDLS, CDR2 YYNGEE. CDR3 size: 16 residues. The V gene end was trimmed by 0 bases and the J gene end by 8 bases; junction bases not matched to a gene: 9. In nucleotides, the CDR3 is TGTGCCAGCAGCGTAGCTCCCGACAGGGGGTACGATGAGCAGTTCTTC. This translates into CASSVAPDRGYDEQFF.

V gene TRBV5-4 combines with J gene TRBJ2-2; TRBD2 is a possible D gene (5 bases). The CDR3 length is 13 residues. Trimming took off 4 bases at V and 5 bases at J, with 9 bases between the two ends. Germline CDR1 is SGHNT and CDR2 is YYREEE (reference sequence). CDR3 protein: CASSGRSTGELFF. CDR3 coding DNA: TGTGCCAGCAGCGGGAGATCTACCGGGGAGCTGTTTTTT.

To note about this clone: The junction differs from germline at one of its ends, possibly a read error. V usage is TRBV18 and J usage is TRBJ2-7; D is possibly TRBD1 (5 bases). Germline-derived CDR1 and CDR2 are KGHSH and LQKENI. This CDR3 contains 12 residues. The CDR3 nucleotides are TGTGCCAGCTCACCCCTGGGTGGGCAGGGAAACTTC. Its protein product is CASSPLGGQGNF.

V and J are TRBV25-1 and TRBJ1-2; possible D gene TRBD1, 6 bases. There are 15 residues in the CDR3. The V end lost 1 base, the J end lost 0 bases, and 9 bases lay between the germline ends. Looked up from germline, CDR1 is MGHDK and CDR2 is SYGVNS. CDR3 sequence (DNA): TGTGCCAGCAGTGAATTCAGGGGAGCTAACTATGGCTACACCTTC. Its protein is CASSEFRGANYGYTF.

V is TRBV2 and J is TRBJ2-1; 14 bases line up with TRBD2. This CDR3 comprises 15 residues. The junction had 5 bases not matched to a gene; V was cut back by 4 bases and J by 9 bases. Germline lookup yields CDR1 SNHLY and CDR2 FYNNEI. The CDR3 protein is CASSASTSGGGEQFF. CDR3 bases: TGTGCCAGCAGTGCCTCGACTAGCGGGGGGGGTGAGCAGTTCTTC.

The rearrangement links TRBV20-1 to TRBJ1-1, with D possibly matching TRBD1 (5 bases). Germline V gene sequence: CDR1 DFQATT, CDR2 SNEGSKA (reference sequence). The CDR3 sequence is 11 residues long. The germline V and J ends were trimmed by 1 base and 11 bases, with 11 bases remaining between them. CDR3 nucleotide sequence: TGCAGTGCTAGAGTACCAGGGCGGGCTTTCTTT. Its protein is CSARVPGRAFF.

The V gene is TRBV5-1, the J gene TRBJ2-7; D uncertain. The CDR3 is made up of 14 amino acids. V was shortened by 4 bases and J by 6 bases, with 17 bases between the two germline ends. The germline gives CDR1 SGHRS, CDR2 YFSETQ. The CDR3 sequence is CASSPAAGTFEQYF. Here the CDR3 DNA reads TGCGCCAGCAGCCCGGCCGCAGGAACCTTCGAGCAGTACTTC.

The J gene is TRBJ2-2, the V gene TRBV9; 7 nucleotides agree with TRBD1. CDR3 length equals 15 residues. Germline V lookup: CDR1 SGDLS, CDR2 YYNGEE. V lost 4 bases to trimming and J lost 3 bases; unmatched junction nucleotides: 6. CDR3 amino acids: CASSLTGWDTGELFF. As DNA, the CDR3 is TGTGCCAGCAGCCTGACAGGGTGGGACACCGGGGAGCTGTTTTTT. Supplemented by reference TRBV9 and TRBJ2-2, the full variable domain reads DSGVTQTPKHLITATGQRVTLRCSPRSGDLSVYWYQQSLDQGLQFLIQYYNGEERAKGNILERFSAQQFPDLHSELNLSSLELGDSALYFCASSLTGWDTGELFFGEGSRLTVL.

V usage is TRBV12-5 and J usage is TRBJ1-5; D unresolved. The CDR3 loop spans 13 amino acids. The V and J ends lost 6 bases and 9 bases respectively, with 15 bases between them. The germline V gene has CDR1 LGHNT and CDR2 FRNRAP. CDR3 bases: TGTGCTAGTGGCTCGGACGGGATGGGGCCCCAGCATTTT. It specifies CASGSDGMGPQHF.

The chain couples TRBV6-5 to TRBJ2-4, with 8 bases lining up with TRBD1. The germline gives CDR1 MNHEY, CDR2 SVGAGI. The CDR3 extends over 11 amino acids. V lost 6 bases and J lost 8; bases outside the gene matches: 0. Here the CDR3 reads CASRTGDIQYF. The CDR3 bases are TGTGCCAGCAGGACAGGGGACATTCAGTACTTC.

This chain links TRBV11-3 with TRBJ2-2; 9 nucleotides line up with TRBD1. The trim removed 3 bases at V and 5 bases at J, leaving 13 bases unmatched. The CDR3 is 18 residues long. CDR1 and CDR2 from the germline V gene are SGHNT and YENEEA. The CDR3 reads CASSLTAWGQGVTGELFF. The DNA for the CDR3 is TGTGCCAGCAGCTTGACGGCATGGGGACAGGGAGTGACCGGGGAGCTGTTTTTT.

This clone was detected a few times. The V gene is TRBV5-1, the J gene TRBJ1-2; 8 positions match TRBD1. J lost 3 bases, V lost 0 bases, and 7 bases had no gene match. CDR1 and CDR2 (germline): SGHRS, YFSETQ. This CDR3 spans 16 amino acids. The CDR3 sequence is CASSLGTGTVYYGYTF. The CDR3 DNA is TGCGCCAGCAGCTTGGGGACAGGGACCGTTTACTATGGCTACACCTTC.

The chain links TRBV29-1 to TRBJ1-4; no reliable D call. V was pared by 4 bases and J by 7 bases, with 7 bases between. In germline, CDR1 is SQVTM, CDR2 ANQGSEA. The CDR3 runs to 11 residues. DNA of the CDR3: TGCAGCGTTGGGGCACCTGAAAAACTGTTTTTT. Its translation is CSVGAPEKLFF.

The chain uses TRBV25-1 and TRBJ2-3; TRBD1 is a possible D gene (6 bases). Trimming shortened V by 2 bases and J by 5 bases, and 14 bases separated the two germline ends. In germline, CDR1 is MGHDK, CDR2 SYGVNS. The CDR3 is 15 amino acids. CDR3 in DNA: TGTGCCAGCAGTGAAGTTGTCAGAGGGGGAGATACGCAGTATTTT. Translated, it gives CASSEVVRGGDTQYF.

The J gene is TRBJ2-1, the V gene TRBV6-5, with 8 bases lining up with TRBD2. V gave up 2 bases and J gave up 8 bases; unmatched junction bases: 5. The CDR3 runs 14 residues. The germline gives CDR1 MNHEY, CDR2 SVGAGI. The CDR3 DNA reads TGTGCCAGCAGTTACGGGACTAGAGTGGATGAGCAGTTCTTC. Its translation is CASSYGTRVDEQFF.

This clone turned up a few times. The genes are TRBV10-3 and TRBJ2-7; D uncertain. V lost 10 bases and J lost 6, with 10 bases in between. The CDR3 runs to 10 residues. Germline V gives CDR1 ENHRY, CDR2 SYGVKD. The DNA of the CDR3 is TGTGCCACGAAGGAGCGCGAGCAGTACTTC. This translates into CATKEREQYF.